These T cell receptor beta chains were read from a single sample in a study of blood T cell repertoires in COVID-19. TCRdb keeps only in-frame clones here, not all; method: immunoSEQ multiplex PCR. The sample records roughly 420,000 clones, roughly 88% being singletons. Specimen: PBMCs or T cells enriched from blood (not recorded which). Receptors originate from a woman in her 30s with acute COVID-19. Both conserved end residues are part of each CDR3. Fields, in order: clone size, V gene, J gene, D gene, CDR3 protein, CDR3 DNA. The D gene is left open where the match is weak. Clone size, where shown, is once, few, many, or a class for clones that have expanded.

clone size: .; V gene: TRBV18; J gene: TRBJ1-4; D gene: .; CDR3 protein: CASSPTGAGISLEKLFF; CDR3 DNA: TGTGCCAGCTCACCGACCGGGGCGGGGATTTCGTTAGAAAAACTGTTTTTT
clone size: once; V gene: TRBV7-2; J gene: TRBJ1-1; D gene: .; CDR3 protein: CASSFIGSGVNTEAFF; CDR3 DNA: TGTGCCAGCAGCTTCATAGGTAGCGGGGTTAACACTGAAGCTTTCTTT
clone size: .; V gene: TRBV5-1; J gene: TRBJ1-1; D gene: .; CDR3 protein: CASSSAAWGPLFGNTEAFF; CDR3 DNA: TGCGCCAGCAGCTCCGCAGCCTGGGGGCCACTGTTTGGGAACACTGAAGCTTTCTTT
clone size: .; V gene: TRBV18; J gene: TRBJ2-7; D gene: .; CDR3 protein: CASSPSGYHEQYF; CDR3 DNA: TGTGCCAGCTCACCATCCGGGTACCACGAGCAGTACTTC
clone size: .; V gene: TRBV6-5; J gene: TRBJ2-7; D gene: TRBD1; CDR3 protein: CASRQGQGETYEQYF; CDR3 DNA: TGTGCCAGCAGACAAGGACAGGGGGAGACGTACGAGCAGTACTTC
clone size: .; V gene: TRBV2; J gene: TRBJ2-2; D gene: TRBD2; CDR3 protein: CASSETSGGRTGELFF; CDR3 DNA: TGTGCCAGCAGTGAGACTAGCGGGGGGAGGACCGGGGAGCTGTTTTTT
clone size: .; V gene: TRBV7-8; J gene: TRBJ1-6; D gene: TRBD1; CDR3 protein: CASSLGTGAGGRNSPLHF; CDR3 DNA: TGTGCCAGCAGCTTAGGCACGGGGGCAGGGGGTCGGAATTCACCCCTCCACTTT
clone size: once; V gene: TRBV11-2; J gene: TRBJ2-1; D gene: TRBD2; CDR3 protein: CASSPRGGLGYNEQFF; CDR3 DNA: TGTGCCAGCAGCCCAAGGGGAGGACTAGGCTACAATGAGCAGTTCTTC
clone size: .; V gene: TRBV7-2; J gene: TRBJ2-7; D gene: .; CDR3 protein: CASSLSPGQVYEQYF; CDR3 DNA: TGTGCCAGCAGCTTATCTCCAGGCCAAGTCTACGAGCAGTACTTC
clone size: .; V gene: TRBV9; J gene: TRBJ2-1; D gene: TRBD2; CDR3 protein: CASSGTGRGGDEQFF; CDR3 DNA: TGTGCCAGCAGCGGTACTGGGCGGGGGGGCGATGAGCAGTTCTTC
clone size: .; V gene: TRBV27; J gene: TRBJ1-5; D gene: TRBD1; CDR3 protein: CATMEGLGRGQGGQPQHF; CDR3 DNA: TGTGCCACAATGGAGGGGCTCGGCCGAGGACAGGGCGGTCAGCCCCAGCATTTT
clone size: .; V gene: TRBV4-1; J gene: TRBJ2-7; D gene: TRBD1; CDR3 protein: CASSQGGQSYEQYF; CDR3 DNA: TGCGCCAGCAGCCAAGGGGGACAGAGCTACGAGCAGTACTTC
clone size: .; V gene: TRBV2; J gene: TRBJ1-5; D gene: .; CDR3 protein: CASSENRHLSGQPQHF; CDR3 DNA: TGTGCCAGCAGTGAAAACCGTCACCTTAGCGGGCAGCCCCAGCATTTT
clone size: once; V gene: TRBV7-9; J gene: TRBJ2-1; D gene: TRBD2; CDR3 protein: CASSLILSGGSSYNEQFF; CDR3 DNA: TGTGCCAGCAGCTTAATACTTAGCGGGGGGAGCTCCTACAATGAGCAGTTCTTC
clone size: once; V gene: TRBV3-1/TRBV3-2; J gene: TRBJ1-5; D gene: .; CDR3 protein: CASSPTGRDQPQHF; CDR3 DNA: TGTGCCAGCAGCCCGACAGGTAGGGATCAGCCCCAGCATTTT
clone size: .; V gene: TRBV7-3; J gene: TRBJ2-1; D gene: TRBD1; CDR3 protein: CASSYHRDRYNEQFF; CDR3 DNA: TGTGCCAGCAGCTACCACCGGGACAGGTACAATGAGCAGTTCTTC
clone size: few; V gene: TRBV18; J gene: TRBJ1-3; D gene: .; CDR3 protein: CASSPSPLRGNTIYF; CDR3 DNA: TGTGCCAGCTCACCTTCTCCCCTGAGGGGAAACACCATATATTTT
clone size: .; V gene: TRBV30; J gene: TRBJ2-3; D gene: .; CDR3 protein: CASKGVSTDTQYF; CDR3 DNA: TGTGCCTCCAAGGGGGTGAGCACAGATACGCAGTATTTT